This T cell receptor (beta chain) was profiled in a study of blood T cell repertoires in COVID-19 (dated by TCRdb to 2018 to 2020). For context, the study as a whole: Samples covering the acute and convalescent phases of COVID-19 were provided by collaborators in the United States, Italy and Spain. The prospective study material was composed of cDNA or gDNA derived from T cells, B-cell-depleted T cells, or PBMCs. Deeply sampled blood TCRbeta repertoires from subjects exposed to, actively infected with, or recovered from COVID-19 were included in the dataset. A freely available public database, intended as a resource for researchers studying the immune response to SARS-CoV-2, is where the repertoires were released. Samples were obtained from the ongoing ImmuneRACE study (first 160 participants) and from over 1,000 subjects provided by 6 global collaborators. Sample metadata almost always included a de-identified subject ID, COVID-19 status, age in years and sex. HLA class I and class II types, where available, came from metadata supplied by the sample provider rather than from assay-based typing. Paper-wide results and their limitations: Clinical and demographic metadata were provided uncurated, with the amount varying by source and participant.

Participants in the prospective study were enrolled through a virtual design, were aged 18 to 89 years, and lived in approximately 25 United States geographic areas. Cohort assignment in the prospective study relied on participant-reported clinical history from a screening survey and a study questionnaire. Each participant in the prospective study had whole blood, serum and a nasopharyngeal or oropharyngeal swab collected by mobile phlebotomists. Participants in the prospective study had the option to provide additional blood draws and questionnaires over a roughly 2-month period. Blood samples from the prospective study were shipped frozen or at room temperature prior to DNA extraction. TCRbeta CDR3 regions were amplified from genomic DNA by means of the immunoSEQ Assay, a bias-controlled multiplex PCR. Per the source publication's procedure: Nucleated cell counts per sample were estimated from amplification of reference gene primers within the assay. To quantify the absolute abundance of each unique TCRbeta CDR3 rearrangement, sequence reads were collapsed and filtered. Productive Simpson clonality was computed per sample as the square root of Simpson's diversity index over productive rearrangements. This immuneACCESS table, as held by TCRdb, lists in-frame sequences with V and J called but not all clones. Of the missing ones, under half trace to an unresolved V gene in checked studies; the others have no known cause. V and J calls and clone size are those listed in that table; D and trimming were worked out from the DNA. The sample table contains under 350,000 clones; only one count was recorded for around 86% of them. The ten largest clones add up to roughly 4.2% of the sample.

The CDR3 has 14 amino acids, counting the end cysteine and phenylalanine. The read is trimmed to its CDR3 DNA, 42 bases read in frame from base 1. From the germline V gene (reference sequence), CDR1 is LNHDA and CDR2 is SQIVND. A distance of 9 bases separates the germline ends of V and J, which lose 2 bases and 1 base respectively. Remarks on this clone: Its antigen is currently not known. Base qualities are not recorded, but no much larger clone differs from it by a single base. Other DNA sequences in the same sample also yield this CDR3.

The specimen sequenced was PBMCs or T cells enriched from blood (not recorded which). The chain is encoded by TRBV19 joined to TRBJ2-7, with an unclear D gene assignment. This clonotype was sampled from a woman in her forties with acute COVID-19. The DNA sequence is as follows: TGTGCCAGTAGTATAAATTCAGGTTCCTACGAGCAGTACTTC. This encodes CASSINSGSYEQYF.